These 26 T cell receptor beta chains were sequenced from one sample in a study of read filtering for tumor transcriptome and immune sequencing. Molecular barcoded adaptors covering alpha/delta and beta/gamma chains were used on about 390 ng RNA. TCRdb reprocessed the reads with MiXCR, giving one entry per CDR3 protein. This sample carries roughly 56,000 distinct CDR3 sequences, approximately 19% of them seen once, and the ten largest clones take 11% to 15%. The sample consisted of a population of CD138-negative cells sorted from bone marrow. These receptors were taken from a donor at least 40 years old with multiple myeloma.

In its sample, this clonotype was seen many times. The chain links TRBV29-1 to TRBJ2-5; a weak D match, TRBD2 (6 bases). CDR1 and CDR2 (germline): SQVTM, ANQGSEA. Trimming took off 0 bases at V and 10 bases at J, with 15 bases between the two ends. CDR3 length: 13 amino acids. CDR3 sequence reads: CSVEEGVRGNQYF. The DNA for the CDR3 is TGCAGCGTTGAAGAAGGGGTCCGGGGGAACCAGTACTTC.

In this sample, this clonotype turned up many times. The chain uses TRBV2 and TRBJ2-6; D possibly corresponds to TRBD1 (5 bases). Germline CDR1 and CDR2: SNHLY and FYNNEI. The V gene lost 8 bases and the J gene lost 2 bases, with 19 bases spanning the gap. CDR3 length: 17 residues. The CDR3 reads CASWGQDTRAGANVLTF. CDR3 nucleotide sequence: TGTGCCAGCTGGGGCCAGGATACAAGGGCTGGGGCCAACGTCCTGACTTTC.

About this clonotype itself: A read error may explain this, as a much larger clone is one base away. The chain is built from TRBV6-1 and TRBJ2-5, with D hard to call. Trimming stripped 5 bases from V and 5 bases from J, with 6 bases between. Germline V gene data show CDR1 as MNHNS and CDR2 as SASEGT. This CDR3 is built from 11 residues. The CDR3 reads CASSKDETQYF. The CDR3 nucleotides are TGTGCCAGCAGTAAAGATGAGACCCAGTACTTC.

With regard to this clonotype: One junction end does not reproduce the germline sequence, and a read error may be involved. The chain recombines TRBV23-1 with TRBJ2-6; TRBD1 might be the D (5 bases). TRBV23-1 is an ORF for which the function is uncertain. This CDR3 region has 17 residues. The CDR3 nucleotides are TGCGCCAGCAGTCACCAGAGACCGAACTCTGGGGCCAACGTCCTGACTTTT. This gives the protein CASSHQRPNSGANVLTF.

This clonotype was picked up a small number of times. A far larger clone lies a single base away; this is likely a read error. The chain recombines TRBV6-1 with TRBJ2-1; D unresolved. The CDR3 has 15 amino acids. Trimming left V 6 bases short and J 0 bases short, with 12 bases between. Germline V gene sequence: CDR1 MNHNS, CDR2 SASEGT. The DNA for the CDR3 is TGTGCCAGCAGGAGTATCGAGAGCTCCTACAATGAGCAGTTCTTC. Protein sequence: CASRSIESSYNEQFF.

Regarding this clonotype: The junction departs from germline at one end; a sequencing error may be responsible. The chain uses TRBV12-3 or TRBV12-4 and TRBJ2-2, with TRBD2 matching over 11 bases. The CDR3 covers 15 residues. CDR3 sequence reads: CASSIAGGPTGELFF. Written as DNA, the CDR3 is TGTGCCAGCAGTATAGCGGGGGGGCCGACCGGGGAGCTGTTTTTT.

Notes on this clonotype: A single base separates this from a much larger clone, so it may be a read error. This sequence joins TRBV29-1 and TRBJ1-2; D not certain. The CDR3 has 14 residues. With 7 bases removed from V and 2 bases from J, the gap between germline ends came to 17 bases. The germline CDR1 and CDR2 sequences are SQVTM and ANQGSEA. The CDR3: CSADQMSGNYGYTF. The CDR3 bases are TGCAGCGCCGACCAAATGTCCGGGAACTATGGCTACACCTTC.

This clonotype was detected many times. CDR3 nucleotide sequence: TGTGCCAGCAGCTTAAACAGGGCAGATACGCAGTATTTT. Its protein product is CASSLNRADTQYF. J is TRBJ2-3 and V is TRBV7-3; D possibly corresponds to TRBD1 (6 bases). V lost 1 base and J lost 4, with 6 bases in between. Germline V lookup: CDR1 SGHTA, CDR2 FQGTGA. The CDR3 is 13 amino acids. The full variable domain, with the rest looked up from reference TRBV7-3 and TRBJ2-3, is GAGVSQTPSNKVTEKGKYVELRCDPISGHTALYWYRQSLGQGPEFLIYFQGTGAADDSGLPNDRFFAVRPEGSVSTLKIQRTERGDSAVYLCASSLNRADTQYFGPGTRLTVL.

Note on this clonotype: This may be a read error: a much more frequent sequence differs by one nucleotide. V usage is TRBV9 and J usage is TRBJ2-3; a possible D gene is TRBD2 (6 bases). Trimming took off 10 bases at V and 2 bases at J, with 17 bases between the two ends. The length of the CDR3 is 14 residues. Looked up from germline, CDR1 is SGDLS and CDR2 is YYNGEE. In nucleotides, the CDR3 is TGTGCCGGCGCCTCCGGGACTCACACAGATACGCAGTATTTT. This gives the protein CAGASGTHTDTQYF.

This clonotype was counted many times. The genes are TRBV14 and TRBJ2-1, with D hard to call. V was pared by 0 bases and J by 2 bases, with 8 bases between. Germline values: CDR1 SGHDN, CDR2 FVKESK. CDR3 size: 15 residues. For the CDR3, the DNA is TGTGCCAGCAGCCAAGATCTAACTACCTACAATGAGCAGTTCTTC. As protein: CASSQDLTTYNEQFF.

In the case of this clonotype: Just one base apart from a much larger clone, this may be a read error. CDR3 loop: CSVDLSRGYNEQFF. CDR3 nucleotides: TGCAGCGTTGATCTTAGCAGGGGGTACAATGAGCAGTTCTTC. The chain links TRBV29-1 to TRBJ2-1; 7 nucleotides align to TRBD1. The V gene end was trimmed by 3 bases and the J gene end by 4 bases; junction bases not matched to a gene: 6. CDR3 length: 14 residues. Germline CDR1 and CDR2: SQVTM and ANQGSEA.

This clonotype was recorded at least ten times. The V call is TRBV6-1, the J call TRBJ1-5; possible D gene TRBD1, 5 bases. The germline V and J ends were trimmed by 4 bases and 2 bases, with 15 bases remaining between them. CDR1 and CDR2 from the germline V gene are MNHNS and SASEGT. CDR3 length: 16 amino acids. CDR3 region: CASSGSQGLRNQPQHF. In nucleotides, the CDR3 is TGTGCCAGCAGTGGAAGTCAGGGTTTACGCAATCAGCCCCAGCATTTT.

Points on this clonotype: This may stem from a read error, because a much larger clone lies one nucleotide away. The CDR3 does not close with the conserved phenylalanine or tryptophan, likely indicating a read error. This rearrangement joins TRBV7-6 to TRBJ2-7; no definite D call. The CDR3 has 13 residues. Germline V CDR1 and CDR2: SGHVS, FNYEAQ. V was shortened by 5 bases and J by 5 bases, with 13 bases between the two germline ends. DNA for the CDR3: TGTGCCAGCAGCCCCGGCATTTTGGACGAGCAGTACCTC. This sequence encodes CASSPGILDEQYL.

Note on this clonotype: This may be a read error: a much more frequent sequence differs by one nucleotide. This chain connects TRBV20-1 to TRBJ2-2; 9 bases fit TRBD2. The V gene's germline CDR1 is DFQATT and CDR2 SNEGSKA (reference sequence). With 4 bases clipped from V and 0 bases from J, the junction kept 9 bases outside the gene matches. The CDR3 is made up of 17 amino acids. The CDR3 loop is CSANPIAGGPNTGELFF. The CDR3 DNA sequence: TGCAGTGCTAATCCTATCGCGGGAGGGCCGAACACCGGGGAGCTGTTTTTT.

This clonotype was counted at least ten times. This chain connects TRBV19 to TRBJ1-6; D remains ambiguous. The CDR3 is made up of 14 amino acids. Per germline, CDR1 LNHDA and CDR2 SQIVND (reference sequence). The V and J ends lost 7 bases and 10 bases respectively, with 17 bases between them. CDR3 in amino acids: CASTEVGPRSPLHF. The CDR3 DNA follows: TGTGCCAGTACCGAAGTTGGCCCTAGGTCACCCCTCCACTTT.

This clonotype has a count of ten or more. The J gene is TRBJ2-2, the V gene TRBV29-1, with 9 positions matching TRBD1. V was clipped by 7 bases and J by 2 bases; unmatched bases: 5. This CDR3 has 14 amino acids. The germline gives CDR1 SQVTM, CDR2 ANQGSEA. The CDR3 reads CSATGGTNTGELFF. The CDR3 nucleotides are TGCAGCGCAACAGGGGGCACAAACACCGGGGAGCTGTTTTTT.

This clonotype was detected ten times or more. J is TRBJ2-7 and V is TRBV28, with D maybe TRBD2 (5 bases). The CDR3 is made up of 13 amino acids. In germline, CDR1 is MDHEN, CDR2 SYDVKM. Deletions cut 2 bases from V and 7 bases from J, with 12 bases between. The CDR3 coding sequence is TGTGCCAGCAGTTTAGTATTCCCGGGAGAGCAGTACTTC. It yields the protein CASSLVFPGEQYF. Combining the CDR3 with reference TRBV28 and TRBJ2-7 gives the whole variable domain DVKVTQSSRYLVKRTGEKVFLECVQDMDHENMFWYRQDPGLGLRLIYFSYDVKMKEKGDIPEGYSVSREKKERFSLILESASTNQTSMYLCASSLVFPGEQYFGPGTRLTVT.

A remark on this clonotype: The junction departs from the called germline gene at one end, perhaps through a read error. The chain is built from TRBV10-3 and TRBJ2-5; 9 nucleotides line up with TRBD1. Germline-derived CDR1 and CDR2 are ENHRY and SYGVKD. The CDR3 length is 15 residues. For the CDR3, the DNA is TGTGCCATCAGTGAGTTCGGACAGGGGCAGGAGACCCAGTCCTTC. Amino acids: CAISEFGQGQETQSF.

This clonotype has a count of ten or more. The J gene is TRBJ2-5, the V gene TRBV11-2; D remains ambiguous. The CDR3 has 14 residues. CDR1 is SGHAT, CDR2 FQNNGV, per germline. Trimming cost V 2 bases and J 7 bases, with 14 bases left between them. CDR3 residues: CASSLPSGPGTQYF. The CDR3 DNA reads as TGTGCCAGCAGCTTACCTTCCGGCCCTGGGACCCAGTACTTC.

Note on this clonotype: Just one base apart from a much larger clone, this may be a read error. V gene TRBV20-1 combines with J gene TRBJ2-5, with D possibly matching TRBD2 (6 bases). Germline V lookup: CDR1 DFQATT, CDR2 SNEGSKA (reference sequence). The CDR3 runs to 13 residues. Here the CDR3 reads CSARGTNQETQHF. The CDR3 nucleotides are TGCAGTGCTAGAGGGACTAACCAAGAGACCCAGCACTTC.

This clonotype was observed at least ten times. The V and J genes are TRBV20-1 and TRBJ2-2; a possible D gene is TRBD1 (5 bases). Trimming left V 0 bases short and J 7 bases short, with 12 bases between. The CDR3 covers 14 residues. CDR1 is DFQATT and CDR2 is SNEGSKA in the germline V gene (reference sequence). This CDR3 is CSARDKGVRGELFF. The DNA of the CDR3 is TGCAGTGCTAGAGATAAAGGGGTGCGCGGGGAGCTGTTTTTT.

The chain employs TRBV7-2 and TRBJ1-5; D gene unclear. Germline CDR1 SGHTA, CDR2 FQGNSA. V was cut by 5 bases and J by 4 bases, with 9 bases left in between. The CDR3 has 13 amino acids. The CDR3 spells CASSPQMNQPQHF. CDR3 nucleotides: TGTGCCAGCAGCCCACAAATGAATCAGCCCCAGCATTTT.

This clonotype was counted ten times or more. Here the CDR3 reads CATSLRASLNTEAFF. In DNA, the CDR3 is TGTGCCACCAGCCTCCGGGCCAGCTTGAACACTGAAGCTTTCTTT. The rearrangement links TRBV15 to TRBJ1-1, with no clear D. Germline CDR1 LNHNV, CDR2 YYDKDF (reference sequence). V gave up 5 bases and J gave up 0 bases, with 13 bases separating them. The CDR3 runs to 15 residues.

The V gene is TRBV19, the J gene TRBJ1-5; D gene ambiguous. Germline V gene data show CDR1 as LNHDA and CDR2 as SQIVND (reference sequence). This CDR3 has 15 amino acids. V shed 5 bases and J shed 0 bases, with 11 bases lying between them. The CDR3 protein is CASSLMGYSNQPQHF. The CDR3 DNA reads as TGTGCCAGTAGTTTAATGGGTTATAGCAATCAGCCCCAGCATTTT.

This clonotype appeared a single time. This may stem from a read error, because a much larger clone lies one nucleotide away. This rearrangement joins TRBV3-1 to TRBJ1-5; D is undetermined. Trimming stripped 4 bases from V and 6 bases from J, with 13 bases between. The CDR3 loop spans 14 amino acids. Germline V lookup: CDR1 LGHDT, CDR2 YNNKEL (reference sequence). The CDR3 DNA is TGTGCCAGCAGCCGACGGGGAGGGAGTCAGCCCCAGCATTTT. Translated, it gives CASSRRGGSQPQHF.

This clonotype was counted at least ten times. V gene TRBV7-8 combines with J gene TRBJ2-1; perhaps TRBD2 as D (5 bases). The length of the CDR3 is 15 residues. V gave up 6 bases and J gave up 2 bases, with 14 bases separating them. Germline CDR1 and CDR2: SGHVS and FQNEAQ. CDR3 region: CASRPASGPYNEQFF. The CDR3 DNA sequence: TGTGCCAGCAGACCAGCAAGCGGTCCCTACAATGAGCAGTTCTTC.